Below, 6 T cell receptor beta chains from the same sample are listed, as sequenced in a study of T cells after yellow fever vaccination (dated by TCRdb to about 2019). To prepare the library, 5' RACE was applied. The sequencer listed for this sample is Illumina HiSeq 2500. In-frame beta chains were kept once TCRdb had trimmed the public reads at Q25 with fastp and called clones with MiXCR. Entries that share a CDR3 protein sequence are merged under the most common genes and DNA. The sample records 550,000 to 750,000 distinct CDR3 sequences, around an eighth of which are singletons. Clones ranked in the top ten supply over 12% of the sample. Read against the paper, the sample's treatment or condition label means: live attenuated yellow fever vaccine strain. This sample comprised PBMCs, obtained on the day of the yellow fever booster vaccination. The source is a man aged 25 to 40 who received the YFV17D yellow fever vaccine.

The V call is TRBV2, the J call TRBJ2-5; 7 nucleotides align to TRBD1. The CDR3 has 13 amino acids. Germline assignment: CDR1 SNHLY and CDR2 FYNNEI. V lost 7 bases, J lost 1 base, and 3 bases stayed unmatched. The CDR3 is CASIGTAQETQYF. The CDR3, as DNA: TGTGCCAGCATTGGGACAGCCCAAGAGACCCAGTACTTC.

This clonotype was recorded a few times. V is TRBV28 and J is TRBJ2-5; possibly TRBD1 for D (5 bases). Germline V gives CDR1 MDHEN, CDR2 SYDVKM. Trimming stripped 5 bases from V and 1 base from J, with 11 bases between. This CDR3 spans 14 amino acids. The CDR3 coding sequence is TGTGCCAGCAGTCATGACAGTGCCCAAGAGACCCAGTACTTC. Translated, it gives CASSHDSAQETQYF.

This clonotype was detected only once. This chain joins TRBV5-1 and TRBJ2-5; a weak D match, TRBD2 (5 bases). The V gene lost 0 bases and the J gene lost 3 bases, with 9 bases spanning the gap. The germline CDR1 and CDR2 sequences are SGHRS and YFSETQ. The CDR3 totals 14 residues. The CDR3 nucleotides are TGCGCCAGCAGCTTGGGCTTGCGGGAAGAGACCCAGTACTTC. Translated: CASSLGLREETQYF.

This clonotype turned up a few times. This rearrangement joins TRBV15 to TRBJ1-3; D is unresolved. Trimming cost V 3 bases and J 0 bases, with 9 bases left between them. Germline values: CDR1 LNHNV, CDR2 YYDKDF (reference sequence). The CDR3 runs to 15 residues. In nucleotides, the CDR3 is TGTGCCACCAGCAGCGATACTTACTCTGGAAACACCATATATTTT. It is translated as CATSSDTYSGNTIYF.

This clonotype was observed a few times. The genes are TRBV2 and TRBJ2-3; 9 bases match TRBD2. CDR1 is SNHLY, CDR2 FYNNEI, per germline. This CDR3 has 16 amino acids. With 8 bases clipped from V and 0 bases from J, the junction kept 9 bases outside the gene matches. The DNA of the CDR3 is TGTGCCAGCTGGCCCTTTGGGACTAGCAGCACAGATACGCAGTATTTT. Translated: CASWPFGTSSTDTQYF. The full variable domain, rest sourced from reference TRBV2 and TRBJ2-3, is EPEVTQTPSHQVTQMGQEVILRCVPISNHLYFYWYRQILGQKVEFLVSFYNNEISEKSEIFDDQFSVERPDGSNFTLKIRSTKLEDSAMYFCASWPFGTSSTDTQYFGPGTRLTVL.

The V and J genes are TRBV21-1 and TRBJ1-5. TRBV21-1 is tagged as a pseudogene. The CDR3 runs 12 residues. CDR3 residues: CASSPIDQPQHF. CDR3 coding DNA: TGTGCCAGCAGCCCTATAGATCAGCCCCAGCATTTT.